The next 13 T cell receptor beta chains were all read from a single sample in a study of PD-1 blockade in classical Hodgkin lymphoma. Profiling relied on immunoSEQ multiplex PCR, and the TCRdb table lists in-frame clones only, not all of them. The repertoire has under 110,000 clones, more than 85% of them found once; the top ten carry approximately 6.3%. Relapse was seen in all patients after autologous stem cell transplantation, and brentuximab vedotin exposure was variable. The specimen was peripheral blood mononuclear cells (PBMCs), collected before the second cycle of nivolumab. The receptors derive from a human donor with classical Hodgkin lymphoma.

V is TRBV11-2 and J is TRBJ2-1; D is perhaps TRBD1 (5 bases). The CDR3 has 16 residues. CDR1 and CDR2 (germline): SGHAT, FQNNGV. Between the trimmed V and J ends, which lost 2 bases and 4 bases, there was a span of 15 bases. The CDR3 reads CASSLLDRTFYNEQFF. Written as DNA, the CDR3 is TGTGCCAGCAGCTTACTAGACAGAACCTTTTACAATGAGCAGTTCTTC.

The chain is built from TRBV5-1 and TRBJ2-5; the D gene is possibly TRBD2 (6 bases). V was trimmed by 0 bases and J by 4 bases, leaving 10 bases between them. The CDR3 length is 14 residues. Germline loops: CDR1 SGHRS, CDR2 YFSETQ. The CDR3 reads CASSLDSSGETQYF. The CDR3 DNA follows: TGCGCCAGCAGCTTGGATAGTAGCGGAGAGACCCAGTACTTC. The whole variable domain, remainder taken from reference TRBV5-1 and TRBJ2-5, is KAGVTQTPRYLIKTRGQQVTLSCSPISGHRSVSWYQQTPGQGLQFLFEYFSETQRNKGNFPGRFSGRQFSNSRSEMNVSTLELGDSALYLCASSLDSSGETQYFGPGTRLLVL.

The chain recombines TRBV10-3 with TRBJ1-2, with D perhaps matching TRBD1 (6 bases). The CDR3 totals 14 residues. Germline CDR1 is ENHRY and CDR2 is SYGVKD. V was shortened by 2 bases and J by 6 bases, with 13 bases between the two germline ends. The CDR3 spells CAISESRGGDGYTF. The CDR3 DNA sequence: TGTGCCATCAGTGAGAGTAGGGGGGGCGATGGCTACACCTTC.

The CDR3 loop is CASSPSPGFGNTIYF. The CDR3 DNA is TGTGCCAGCAGCCCGAGTCCAGGGTTTGGAAACACCATATATTTT. J is TRBJ1-3 and V is TRBV9; possibly TRBD1 for D (5 bases). Germline V gene sequence: CDR1 SGDLS, CDR2 YYNGEE. The CDR3 has 15 residues. The V gene lost 4 bases and the J gene lost 3 bases, with 14 bases spanning the gap.

The rearrangement joins TRBV25-1 to TRBJ2-2, with unresolved D. There are 18 residues in the CDR3. Germline values: CDR1 MGHDK, CDR2 SYGVNS. V was clipped by 1 base and J by 2 bases, with 17 bases between them. The CDR3 is CASSESIPWEANTGELFF. The CDR3 nucleotides read TGTGCCAGCAGTGAATCTATTCCGTGGGAAGCCAACACCGGGGAGCTGTTTTTT. Drawing the rest from reference TRBV25-1 and TRBJ2-2, the complete variable domain is EADIYQTPRYLVIGTGKKITLECSQTMGHDKMYWYQQDPGMELHLIHYSYGVNSTEKGDLSSESTVSRIRTEHFPLTLESARPSHTSQYLCASSESIPWEANTGELFFGEGSRLTVL.

The genes are TRBV5-6 and TRBJ1-2, with a possible D match to TRBD1 (6 bases). The CDR3 extends over 15 amino acids. Trimming removed 5 bases at V and 3 bases at J, with 17 bases between. Germline V CDR1 and CDR2: SGHDT, YYEEEE. CDR3 residues: CASSWGRRQDYGYTF. CDR3 nucleotides: TGTGCCAGCAGTTGGGGAAGAAGACAGGACTATGGCTACACCTTC.

In nucleotides, the CDR3 is TGTGCCAGCTCACCGGGCACCACCTACGAGCAGTACTTC. Its translation is CASSPGTTYEQYF. The chain recombines TRBV18 with TRBJ2-7, with D uncertain. Between the trimmed V and J ends, which lost 3 bases and 2 bases, there was a span of 8 bases. The CDR3 is made up of 13 amino acids. Germline CDR1 is KGHSH and CDR2 is LQKENI.

The chain joins TRBV7-2 to TRBJ1-2; 7 positions agree with TRBD1. The CDR3 consists of 16 residues. V gave up 5 bases and J gave up 4 bases; unmatched junction bases: 13. CDR1 is SGHTA, CDR2 FQGNSA, per germline. CDR3 protein: CASSRPDRVRLYGYTF. The CDR3 bases are TGTGCCAGCAGCCGACCCGACAGGGTTAGGCTCTATGGCTACACCTTC.

This chain connects TRBV25-1 to TRBJ1-4; 7 bases align to TRBD1. V was pared by 5 bases and J by 0 bases, with 12 bases of the junction left unmatched. The CDR3 length is 18 residues. Germline V gene sequence: CDR1 MGHDK, CDR2 SYGVNS. The chain's CDR3 is CASSTRDSGIATNEKLFF. The CDR3 region has the DNA TGTGCCAGCAGTACGCGGGACAGCGGAATTGCAACTAATGAAAAACTGTTTTTT.

V and J are TRBV5-5 and TRBJ2-7; TRBD1 agrees at 7 bases. V shed 3 bases and J 3 bases; nucleotides not matched to a gene: 18. Germline lookup yields CDR1 SGHKS and CDR2 YYEKEE (reference sequence). This CDR3 has 18 residues. CDR3 sequence (DNA): TGTGCCAGCAGCTCCAGGGACAGTAGTAATTCGCTCGGCTACGAGCAGTACTTC. The encoded protein is CASSSRDSSNSLGYEQYF.

The chain has TRBV18 and TRBJ2-6; no firm D call. V was shortened by 5 bases and J by 7 bases, with 12 bases between the two germline ends. This CDR3 is 14 amino acids long. In germline, CDR1 is KGHSH, CDR2 LQKENI. CDR3 region: CASSAATAANVLTF. The CDR3 nucleotides are TGTGCCAGCTCAGCCGCGACTGCAGCCAACGTCCTGACTTTC.

The CDR3 DNA reads as TGTGCCTGGTCCAGGGGGGTCCTGCCAGATACGCAGTATTTT. This translates into CAWSRGVLPDTQYF. The chain combines TRBV30 with TRBJ2-3, with a possible D match to TRBD1 (7 bases). CDR1 is GTSNPN and CDR2 is SVGIG in the germline V gene (reference sequence). The CDR3 contains 14 residues. Trimming took off 5 bases at V and 4 bases at J, with 16 bases between the two ends.

The chain uses TRBV7-9 and TRBJ1-2; D is uncertain. CDR1 is SEHNR and CDR2 is FQNEAQ in the germline V gene (reference sequence). The CDR3 contains 13 residues. The V end lost 4 bases, the J end lost 8 bases, and 14 bases lay between the germline ends. The CDR3 DNA is TGTGCCAGCAGCTATCACGAGGGCGGCGGCTACACCTTC. Amino acid sequence: CASSYHEGGGYTF.